This T cell receptor beta chain is drawn from a study of CD8+CD57+ T cells in acquired aplastic anemia (dated by TCRdb to 2017 to 2018). Concerning the study at large: A mean of around 3 ug of DNA, ranging from roughly 0.17 to 30 ug, was extracted from sorted CD4+ and CD8+ cells. CD8+CD57+ expansion was defined as a frequency above the mean frequency observed in healthy subjects.

Flow cytometry had shown CD8+CD57+ cell expansion in the patients selected for sequencing. Every patient had severe acquired aplastic anemia, diagnosed using the International Study of Aplastic Anemia and Agranulocytosis and Camitta criteria. No therapy had been received by the patients at the time of blood sampling. In the study, sorted CD4+ and CD8+ blood T cells from patients with severe aplastic anemia and from healthy subjects underwent deep sequencing of TCR repertoires. Patients were enrolled under clinicaltrials.gov protocols 00001620, 01623167, 00001397, 00071045, 00081523 and 00961064 in the USA. Ficoll-Paque density gradient centrifugation was used to isolate peripheral blood mononuclear cells. Before DNA extraction, CD4+ and CD8+ T cells were sorted with FACS or magnetic beads. Genomic DNA was used as template for profiling of TCR beta VDJ combinations and CDR3 sequences. An Illumina HiSeq 2000 was the platform used for TCR repertoire sequencing. As for the original processing: Repertoire assessment relied on Simpson's diversity index, CDR3 size and DJ length profiles, and TRBV/TRBJ rearrangement plots. The most abundant DNA sequence in the deep sequencing data was taken as the immunodominant clone. CDR3 amino acid sequences were checked for sharing between subjects and were compared against published repertoires and the VDJdb database. The public reads were reprocessed in TCRdb via fastp at Q25 and MiXCR, keeping in-frame beta chains. Each entry is one CDR3 protein sequence, shown with its most common DNA and genes. The V and J calls reflect TCRdb's pipeline rather than the authors' work. This sample holds about 160,000 distinct CDR3 sequences; roughly 48% were observed only once. Of the sample, about 2.6% is held by the ten largest clones.

This clonotype was detected a few times. The specificity of this receptor is unknown. Base quality data are lacking; no much larger clone is found one base away. Here is what the overall study found, with its caveats: CD8+ Simpson's diversity did not differ significantly between patients and healthy controls (P=0.060). Although 25 to 30 CD8+ CDR3 sequences were shared by patients and controls, these sequences appeared highly expressed in patients and within the immunodominant clones of patients.

V drops 7 bases and J drops 10 bases, leaving 14 bases in between. As encoded in the germline V gene, CDR1 is LGHNT while CDR2 is FRNRAP. Including the terminal cysteine and phenylalanine, the CDR3 comprises 12 residues. The entry retains the CDR3 DNA only, 36 bases that are in frame from base 1. The sequenced sample was sorted CD4+, CD8+, or CD8+CD57+ T cells (not recorded which) from PBMCs. The chain links TRBV12-5 with TRBJ2-1; the D gene identity is not certain. The TCR sequence derives from a human donor with aplastic anemia. The CDR3 is CASVIDFGEQFF. The DNA sequence reads TGTGCTAGTGTTATAGACTTCGGCGAGCAGTTCTTC.